This TCR beta chain was identified during a study of blood T cell repertoires in COVID-19. The protocol was immunoSEQ multiplex PCR, while the TCRdb copy is restricted to in-frame clones and leaves out a portion. The sample shows roughly 240,000 clones, about 91% of them seen only once. Individuals drawn from 24 US areas were about 18 to 100 years old. This receptor was identified in a woman aged 40 to 55 with acute COVID-19. The sample taken for sequencing was PBMCs or T cells enriched from blood (not recorded which).

The CDR3, as DNA: TGTGCCAGCAGCTTGGTTGGGACTAGCAGAACCGGGGAGCTGTTTTTT. Amino acid sequence: CASSLVGTSRTGELFF. This chain connects TRBV5-5 to TRBJ2-2, with 9 bases that match TRBD2. The V and J ends lost 0 bases and 5 bases, in that order; junction bases with no gene match: 5. There are 16 residues in the CDR3. Germline CDR1 SGHKS, CDR2 YYEKEE (reference sequence).